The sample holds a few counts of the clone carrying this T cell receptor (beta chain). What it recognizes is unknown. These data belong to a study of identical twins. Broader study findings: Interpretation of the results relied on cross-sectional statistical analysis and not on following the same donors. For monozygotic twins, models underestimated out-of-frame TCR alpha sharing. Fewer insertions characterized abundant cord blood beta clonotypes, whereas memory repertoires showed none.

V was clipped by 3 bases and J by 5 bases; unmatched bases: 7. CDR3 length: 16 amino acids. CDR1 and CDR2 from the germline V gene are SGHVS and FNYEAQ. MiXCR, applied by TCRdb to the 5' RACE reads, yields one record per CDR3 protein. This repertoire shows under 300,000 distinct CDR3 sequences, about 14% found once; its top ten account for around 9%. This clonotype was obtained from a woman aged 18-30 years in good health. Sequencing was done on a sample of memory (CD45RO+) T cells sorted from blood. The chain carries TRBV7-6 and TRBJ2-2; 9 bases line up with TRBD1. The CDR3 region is CASSFQTGGFTGELFF. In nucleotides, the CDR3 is TGTGCCAGCAGCTTCCAAACAGGGGGCTTTACCGGGGAGCTGTTTTTT.